This is a list of T cell receptor beta chains from one sample in a study of OX40 agonist ivuxolimab in advanced cancers. TCRdb's copy holds only in-frame clones and misses some; the assay was immunoSEQ multiplex PCR. The data show approximately 45,000 clones, 90% to 95% seen once. The input for sequencing was CD4+ or CD8+ T cells sorted from blood, taken in a trial of the OX40 agonist ivuxolimab. The receptors stem from an adult with an advanced solid tumor such as melanoma, head and neck, liver or kidney cancer. Both conserved end residues are trimmed from each CDR3. The order of the fields is V gene, J gene, CDR3 protein.

TRBV28,TRBJ2-7,ASSLNGGADEQY
TRBV13,TRBJ2-7,ASTPLGMFEQY
TRBV19,TRBJ1-3,ASSRGQMSSGNTIY
TRBV30,TRBJ2-7,AWSVATIPYEQY
TRBV7-2,TRBJ2-3,ASSLGTTSTDTQY
TRBV9,TRBJ1-1,ASSVGDSPLNTEAF
TRBV19,TRBJ2-7,ASSIGLAGGGSYEQY
TRBV2,TRBJ2-1,ASQFVAGSLLGEQF
TRBV4-3,TRBJ1-3,ASSQDRGGNTIY
TRBV5-6,TRBJ2-6,ASLDRVRSGANVLT
TRBV23-1,TRBJ2-5,ASSQSHRGVRETQY
TRBV28,TRBJ2-2,ASSFAGDGTGELF
TRBV19,TRBJ2-1,ASSARQGMGDEQF
TRBV6-5,TRBJ2-1,ASSYGGNEQF
TRBV29-1,TRBJ2-7,SVERRDGDPYEQY
TRBV29-1,TRBJ2-7,SVETGVEYEQY
TRBV9,TRBJ2-3,ASSAPSSHDTQY
TRBV4-2,TRBJ1-1,ASSQGRATEAF
TRBV7-9,TRBJ1-5,ASSLAGQEGEPQH
TRBV29-1,TRBJ1-4,SVEVQGAGEKLF
TRBV23-1,TRBJ1-1,ASSQHCSGQRVNTEAF
TRBV9,TRBJ2-7,ASSVDWVSYEQY
TRBV11-2,TRBJ2-1,ASSLGAIEQF
TRBV13,TRBJ1-2,ASSLGEGDIYGYT
TRBV4-3,TRBJ1-4,ASSHSTGLATNEKLF
TRBV4-3,TRBJ2-2,ASSQGRVNTGELF
TRBV6-5,TRBJ2-7,ASSYGSGNEQY
TRBV4-1,TRBJ1-5,ASSQVVGSNQPQH
TRBV4-3,TRBJ2-7,ASSQDRGLTREQY
TRBV4-2,TRBJ2-3,ASSQEEEELRAQY
TRBV6-5,TRBJ2-1,ASSYYQGRDYNEQF
TRBV27,TRBJ2-7,ASSSGISYEQY
TRBV4-3,TRBJ2-7,ASSQGTSGNYEQY
TRBV9,TRBJ2-3,ASSVDPSTDTQY
TRBV9,TRBJ2-2,ASSVALAGLPNTGELF
TRBV7-9,TRBJ1-1,ASRPRTGGTEAF
TRBV7-2,TRBJ2-1,ASRSGGLASHEQF
TRBV19,TRBJ2-1,ASSPTDWSYNEQF
TRBV5-6,TRBJ2-4,ASSLGSAKNIQY
TRBV7-2,TRBJ1-3,ASSLGNTIY
TRBV11-3,TRBJ2-7,ASSLGTAYEQY